One sample yielded the 25 T cell receptor beta chains listed below, sequenced in a study of T cell responses to AZD1222 COVID-19 vaccine. TCRdb's copy holds only in-frame clones and misses some; the assay was immunoSEQ multiplex PCR. The table records 150,000 or so clones, approximately 94% of them present only once. The starting material was peripheral blood, obtained on day 0 of AZD1222 vaccination. The receptors derive from an adult in good health.

This clone was recorded once. This chain joins TRBV28 and TRBJ1-2; D is perhaps TRBD1 (6 bases). V lost 2 bases to trimming and J lost 7 bases, with 11 bases between them. Germline values: CDR1 MDHEN, CDR2 SYDVKM. The CDR3 is 13 amino acids. CDR3 region: CASSLIGGSGYTF. The CDR3 DNA is TGTGCCAGCAGTTTAATAGGGGGAAGTGGCTACACCTTC.

The V gene is TRBV7-2, the J gene TRBJ2-7, with 12 bases aligning to TRBD2. Germline V CDR1 and CDR2: SGHTA, FQGNSA. The CDR3 loop spans 16 amino acids. V lost 4 bases to trimming and J lost 9 bases; unmatched junction nucleotides: 13. The CDR3 region is CASSSATSGGYGVQYF. CDR3 DNA: TGTGCCAGCAGCTCCGCGACTAGCGGGGGCTACGGGGTGCAGTACTTC.

The chain combines TRBV10-1 with TRBJ2-5, with 7 positions matching TRBD2. After removal of 0 bases from V and 5 bases from J, the junction contained 3 bases not matched to a gene. CDR1 is WNHNN, CDR2 SYGVQD, per germline (reference sequence). CDR3 length equals 14 residues. The CDR3 sequence is CASSESRRGETQYF. CDR3 coding DNA: TGCGCCAGCAGTGAGTCTCGGCGGGGGGAGACCCAGTACTTC.

This chain connects TRBV18 to TRBJ1-2, with 9 bases aligning to TRBD1. CDR1 and CDR2 from the germline V gene are KGHSH and LQKENI. The CDR3 is 15 residues long. V was pared by 3 bases and J by 4 bases, with 6 bases of the junction left unmatched. The CDR3 protein is CASSPGTGRVYGYTF. The CDR3 nucleotides are TGTGCCAGCTCACCCGGGACAGGGCGGGTCTATGGCTACACCTTC.

Only one count was recorded for this clone. The V call is TRBV29-1, the J call TRBJ1-2; D is possibly TRBD1 (5 bases). Per germline, CDR1 SQVTM and CDR2 ANQGSEA. With 6 bases removed from V and 8 bases from J, the gap between germline ends came to 22 bases. The CDR3 runs 14 residues. The CDR3 nucleotides are TGCAGCGTGGGGCAATTTGGCCTGCCTGGAGGCTACACCTTC. Residues: CSVGQFGLPGGYTF.

The V gene is TRBV5-1, the J gene TRBJ1-4; weak D call: TRBD1 (6 bases). The CDR3 runs 14 residues. The V end was cut by 0 bases, the J end by 6 bases, with 9 bases between. The germline gives CDR1 SGHRS, CDR2 YFSETQ. CDR3 sequence (DNA): TGCGCCAGCAGCTTGGACAGGGAGTATGAAAAACTGTTTTTT. Translated: CASSLDREYEKLFF.

V usage is TRBV6-5 and J usage is TRBJ1-4, with D possibly matching TRBD1 (5 bases). The germline V gene encodes CDR1 MNHEY and CDR2 SVGAGI. This CDR3 spans 13 amino acids. The V end was cut by 7 bases, the J end by 8 bases, with 14 bases between. CDR3 DNA sequence: TGTGCCAGCAAGGGCGGGTGGGGGGAAAAACTGTTTTTT. This sequence encodes CASKGGWGEKLFF.

The gene calls are TRBV6-5 and TRBJ2-5, with a tentative D call TRBD2 (6 bases). The CDR3 is 15 amino acids. Germline V lookup: CDR1 MNHEY, CDR2 SVGAGI. Trimming took off 6 bases at V and 5 bases at J, with 19 bases between the two ends. The CDR3 loop reads CASRPGRSAGETQYF. The DNA for the CDR3 is TGTGCCAGCAGACCCGGAAGGAGTGCGGGGGAGACCCAGTACTTC.

Here the CDR3 DNA reads TGTGCCAGTAGTATAGCCCTAGGACAGCCGGGAAGGGAAAAACTGTTTTTT. This codes for CASSIALGQPGREKLFF. This rearrangement joins TRBV19 to TRBJ1-4; a weak D match, TRBD1 (6 bases). Germline V CDR1 and CDR2: LNHDA, SQIVND (reference sequence). V was pared by 1 base and J by 8 bases, with 20 bases between. The CDR3 loop spans 17 amino acids. The full variable domain, its missing parts supplied by reference TRBV19 and TRBJ1-4, is DGGITQSPKYLFRKEGQNVTLSCEQNLNHDAMYWYRQDPGQGLRLIYYSQIVNDFQKGDIAEGYSVSREKKESFPLTVTSAQKNPTAFYLCASSIALGQPGREKLFFGSGTQLSVL.

The CDR3 protein is CASSLRLAGILDTGELFF. CDR3 coding DNA: TGCGCCAGCAGCTTGAGGCTAGCGGGAATCTTGGACACCGGGGAGCTGTTTTTT. V and J are TRBV5-1 and TRBJ2-2, with TRBD2 matching over 9 bases. Germline V CDR1 and CDR2: SGHRS, YFSETQ. This CDR3 is built from 18 residues. V lost 1 base and J lost 3; bases outside the gene matches: 10. The entire variable domain, with the rest obtained from reference TRBV5-1 and TRBJ2-2, is as follows: KAGVTQTPRYLIKTRGQQVTLSCSPISGHRSVSWYQQTPGQGLQFLFEYFSETQRNKGNFPGRFSGRQFSNSRSEMNVSTLELGDSALYLCASSLRLAGILDTGELFFGEGSRLTVL.

The chain is built from TRBV10-3 and TRBJ2-2; 7 bases fit TRBD2. CDR1 is ENHRY, CDR2 SYGVKD, per germline. After removal of 2 bases from V and 7 bases from J, the junction contained 4 bases not matched to a gene. The CDR3 covers 14 residues. CDR3 nucleotides: TGTGCCATCAGTGAGCGTCTAGCGGTCGGGGAGCTGTTTTTT. Encoded protein: CAISERLAVGELFF.

The V call is TRBV29-1, the J call TRBJ1-2; TRBD1 might be the D (6 bases). This CDR3 contains 13 residues. Per the germline V gene, CDR1 is SQVTM and CDR2 is ANQGSEA. V lost 6 bases and J lost 3, with 14 bases in between. The DNA of the CDR3 is TGCAGCGTCTACAGGGTAGATGACTATGGCTACACCTTC. This translates into CSVYRVDDYGYTF.

V and J are TRBV6-5 and TRBJ1-4; D is unresolved. Trimming removed 4 bases at V and 3 bases at J, with 9 bases between. The CDR3 is 14 residues long. The germline V gene has CDR1 MNHEY and CDR2 SVGAGI. The CDR3 DNA reads TGTGCCAGCAGTTTGGGGAAGGCTAATGAAAAACTGTTTTTT. This sequence encodes CASSLGKANEKLFF.

This chain connects TRBV11-2 to TRBJ1-4; tentatively, D is TRBD1 (6 bases). Looked up from germline, CDR1 is SGHAT and CDR2 is FQNNGV. V lost 10 bases to trimming and J lost 5 bases, with 14 bases between them. CDR3 length: 13 amino acids. The CDR3 DNA is TGTGCCACTGCGGGAGGGACAAATGAAAAACTGTTTTTT. Its translation: CATAGGTNEKLFF.

This rearrangement joins TRBV5-4 to TRBJ2-1; TRBD2 aligns across 7 bases. The CDR3 is 16 amino acids. The junction had 12 bases not matched to a gene; V was cut back by 1 base and J by 8 bases. Germline values: CDR1 SGHNT, CDR2 YYREEE (reference sequence). The CDR3 region has the DNA TGTGCCAGCAGCTTGTCGGGTAGCGGGTTCCCCGATGAGCAGTTCTTC. This sequence encodes CASSLSGSGFPDEQFF.

The genes are TRBV7-2 and TRBJ1-1; no firm D call. With 4 bases removed from V and 8 bases from J, the gap between germline ends came to 17 bases. The CDR3 runs to 14 residues. Germline CDR1 is SGHTA and CDR2 is FQGNSA. The CDR3 region is CASSSQRSAVEAFF. CDR3 sequence (DNA): TGTGCCAGCAGCTCACAGAGGTCCGCCGTCGAAGCTTTCTTT.

The V gene is TRBV10-3, the J gene TRBJ1-1, with D perhaps matching TRBD1 (6 bases). The V end lost 0 bases, the J end lost 11 bases, and 13 bases lay between the germline ends. Looked up from germline, CDR1 is ENHRY and CDR2 is SYGVKD. The CDR3 runs to 13 residues. Here the CDR3 reads CAISESNWDTAFF. The DNA for the CDR3 is TGTGCCATCAGTGAGTCGAATTGGGACACCGCTTTCTTT.

The chain combines TRBV7-9 with TRBJ2-1; no clear D gene. V dropped 3 bases and J dropped 2 bases, with 8 bases sitting between them. There are 14 residues in the CDR3. CDR1 and CDR2 (germline): SEHNR, FQNEAQ (reference sequence). As DNA, the CDR3 is TGTGCCAGCAGCTTGCAAGGACCCTACAATGAGCAGTTCTTC. Translation gives CASSLQGPYNEQFF.

The chain joins TRBV6-5 to TRBJ2-1; 7 bases match TRBD1. CDR3 size: 15 residues. V trimming: 6 bases; J trimming: 2 bases; junction bases outside the gene matches: 7. CDR1 MNHEY and CDR2 SVGAGI come from the germline V gene. The CDR3 is CASRNRDRTYNEQFF. The CDR3 nucleotides read TGTGCCAGCAGGAACCGGGACAGAACCTACAATGAGCAGTTCTTC.

The chain links TRBV5-1 to TRBJ2-5; TRBD1 matches 9 bases. V trimming: 4 bases; J trimming: 4 bases; junction bases outside the gene matches: 5. There are 14 residues in the CDR3. From germline, CDR1 is SGHRS and CDR2 YFSETQ. CDR3 residues: CASSTGTGRETQYF. The CDR3 DNA reads TGCGCCAGCAGCACCGGGACAGGGAGAGAGACCCAGTACTTC.

This chain connects TRBV10-2 to TRBJ1-1; tentative D call: TRBD1 (6 bases). Germline V gene lookup returns CDR1 WSHSY and CDR2 SAAADI. Trimming took 7 bases from V and 6 from J, leaving 12 bases between them. The CDR3 runs 12 residues. The CDR3 coding sequence is TGCGCCAGCACGTCAGGGGACGCTGAAGCTTTCTTT. Translated, it gives CASTSGDAEAFF.

V and J are TRBV29-1 and TRBJ2-1, with 9 bases aligning to TRBD1. In germline, CDR1 is SQVTM, CDR2 ANQGSEA. Unmatched junction bases numbered 4, after V lost 7 bases and J lost 0 bases. The CDR3 sequence is 14 residues long. DNA for the CDR3: TGCAGCGCAGACAGGGGGAGCTCCTACAATGAGCAGTTCTTC. This sequence encodes CSADRGSSYNEQFF.

The rearrangement joins TRBV6-5 to TRBJ2-4, with D possibly TRBD2 on 5 matching bases. V lost 8 bases and J lost 0, with 14 bases in between. This CDR3 region has 15 residues. Looked up from germline, CDR1 is MNHEY and CDR2 is SVGAGI. In DNA, the CDR3 is TGTGCCAGCCGATCGGGATCAGTAGCCAAAAACATTCAGTACTTC. It encodes CASRSGSVAKNIQYF.

V usage is TRBV18 and J usage is TRBJ2-5; a possible D gene is TRBD2 (5 bases). CDR1 and CDR2 (germline): KGHSH, LQKENI. This CDR3 has 14 amino acids. V lost 3 bases and J 5 bases, leaving 13 bases between the germline ends. CDR3: CASSPPPRGETQYF. As DNA, the CDR3 is TGTGCCAGCTCACCCCCGCCCCGAGGGGAGACCCAGTACTTC.

This sequence joins TRBV19 and TRBJ2-7; D possibly corresponds to TRBD1 (5 bases). CDR1 is LNHDA and CDR2 is SQIVND in the germline V gene (reference sequence). There are 15 residues in the CDR3. V dropped 5 bases and J dropped 3 bases, with 17 bases sitting between them. CDR3 nucleotides: TGTGCCAGTAGTCCTCTACTGGGGCAGATCTACGAGCAGTACTTC. Its protein is CASSPLLGQIYEQYF. Combining the CDR3 with reference TRBV19 and TRBJ2-7 gives the whole variable domain DGGITQSPKYLFRKEGQNVTLSCEQNLNHDAMYWYRQDPGQGLRLIYYSQIVNDFQKGDIAEGYSVSREKKESFPLTVTSAQKNPTAFYLCASSPLLGQIYEQYFGPGTRLTVT.